This T cell receptor beta chain was recovered during a study of blood T cell repertoires in COVID-19. The data were produced by immunoSEQ multiplex PCR, yet TCRdb's version contains in-frame clones alone and is incomplete. The table records roughly 150,000 clones, more than 70% of them present only once. The CDR3 runs to 16 residues. V shed 0 bases and J shed 4 bases, with 15 bases lying between them. Germline CDR1 and CDR2: KGHSH and LQKENI. The sequencing sample was made of PBMCs or T cells enriched from blood (not recorded which). This chain links TRBV18 with TRBJ1-1; D may be TRBD1 (6 bases). The TCR was taken from a man aged 35 to 55 who had recovered from COVID-19. The CDR3 sequence: CASSPPAGGASTEAFF. The CDR3 nucleotides are TGTGCCAGCTCACCACCGGCGGGGGGCGCTAGCACTGAAGCTTTCTTT.